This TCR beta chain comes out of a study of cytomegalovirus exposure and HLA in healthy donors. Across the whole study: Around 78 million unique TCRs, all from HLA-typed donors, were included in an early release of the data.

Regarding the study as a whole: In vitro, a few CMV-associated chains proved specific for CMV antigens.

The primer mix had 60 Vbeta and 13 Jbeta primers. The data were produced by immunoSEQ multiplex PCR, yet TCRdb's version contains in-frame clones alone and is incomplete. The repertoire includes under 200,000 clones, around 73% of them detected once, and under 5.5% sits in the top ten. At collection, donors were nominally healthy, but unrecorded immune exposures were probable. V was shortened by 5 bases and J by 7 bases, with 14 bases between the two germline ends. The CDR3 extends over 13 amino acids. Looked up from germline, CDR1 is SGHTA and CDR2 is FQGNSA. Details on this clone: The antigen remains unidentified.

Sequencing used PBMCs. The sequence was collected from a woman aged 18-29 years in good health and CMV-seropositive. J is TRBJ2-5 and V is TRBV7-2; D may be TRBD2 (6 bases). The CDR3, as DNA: TGTGCCAGCAGCCGGGACTCGACGGGGACCCAGTACTTC. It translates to CASSRDSTGTQYF.